The 10 T cell receptor beta chains listed next were all sequenced from one sample in a study of T cell responses to AZD1222 COVID-19 vaccine. Profiled with immunoSEQ multiplex PCR; TCRdb holds only in-frame clones, not every one. The table includes some 99,000 clones, roughly 88% detected once. Specimen: peripheral blood, collected on day 0 of AZD1222 vaccination. The receptors come from an adult in good health.

The genes are TRBV3-1 (or the pseudogene TRBV3-2) and TRBJ2-3; D is possibly TRBD1 or TRBD2 (5 bases each). CDR3 length: 14 residues. Germline V CDR1 and CDR2: LGHDT, YNNKEL (reference sequence). The V and J ends lost 8 bases and 2 bases respectively, with 14 bases between them. The CDR3 spells CASCEGRVTDTQYF. The CDR3 coding sequence is TGTGCCAGCTGCGAGGGGAGAGTCACAGATACGCAGTATTTT.

V is TRBV10-1 and J is TRBJ2-1; tentative D call: TRBD1 (5 bases). CDR1 is WNHNN, CDR2 SYGVQD, per germline (reference sequence). The V end was cut by 3 bases, the J end by 6 bases, with 12 bases between. This CDR3 has 14 residues. The CDR3: CASSEDSSRNEQFF. The CDR3 DNA follows: TGCGCCAGCAGTGAAGACAGTTCGCGCAATGAGCAGTTCTTC.

The chain couples TRBV28 to TRBJ2-2, with a weak D call TRBD2 (5 bases). The CDR3 covers 15 residues. With 3 bases removed from V and 3 bases from J, the gap between germline ends came to 11 bases. Germline values: CDR1 MDHEN, CDR2 SYDVKM. Here the CDR3 reads CASSLSSSYTGELFF. Here the CDR3 DNA reads TGTGCCAGCAGTTTGTCTAGCTCGTACACCGGGGAGCTGTTTTTT.

The J gene is TRBJ1-2, the V gene TRBV2; unclear D gene. From germline, CDR1 is SNHLY and CDR2 FYNNEI. The CDR3 length is 15 residues. Trimming removed 7 bases at V and 0 bases at J, with 15 bases between. CDR3 nucleotides: TGTGCCAGCATAAGGGTCCCGCCGACTAACTATGGCTACACCTTC. This gives the protein CASIRVPPTNYGYTF.

The table lists this clone with a few counts. CDR3 sequence: CAWADSYGYTF. The CDR3 DNA follows: TGTGCCTGGGCGGACTCCTATGGCTACACCTTC. This rearrangement joins TRBV30 to TRBJ1-2; unclear D gene. Looked up from germline, CDR1 is GTSNPN and CDR2 is SVGIG (reference sequence). This CDR3 region has 11 residues. The V and J ends lost 5 bases and 4 bases respectively, with 8 bases between them.

The CDR3 DNA sequence: TGTGCCAGCAGCACCCTGGGACAGGGGAGGGGCACAGATACGCAGTATTTT. Translation gives CASSTLGQGRGTDTQYF. This chain joins TRBV7-3 and TRBJ2-3; 10 bases agree with TRBD1. The CDR3 spans 17 residues. J was trimmed by 1 base and V by 5 bases; bases with no gene match: 9. CDR1 and CDR2 (germline): SGHTA, FQGTGA.

This chain links TRBV20-1 with TRBJ1-2; D is possibly TRBD1 (5 bases). The CDR3 covers 11 residues. Trimming removed 6 bases from V and 8 bases from J, with 13 bases in between. Germline assignment: CDR1 DFQATT and CDR2 SNEGSKA (reference sequence). The CDR3 region is CSAAPGSGYTF. CDR3 coding DNA: TGCAGTGCCGCCCCAGGGAGCGGCTACACCTTC.

V and J are TRBV4-1 and TRBJ1-2; D call uncertain. Trimming shortened V by 0 bases and J by 8 bases, and 10 bases separated the two germline ends. The CDR3 has 13 amino acids. Germline V gene data show CDR1 as MGHRA and CDR2 as YSYEKL. CDR3 residues: CASSQDLHVGYTF. CDR3 coding DNA: TGCGCCAGCAGCCAAGATCTTCATGTCGGCTACACCTTC.

The table lists this clone with a count of one. V usage is TRBV24-1 and J usage is TRBJ2-3; a possible D gene is TRBD2 (5 bases). Trimming removed 4 bases from V and 9 bases from J, with 13 bases in between. CDR1 and CDR2 from the germline V gene are KGHDR and SFDVKD. CDR3 length: 13 residues. The DNA of the CDR3 is TGTGCCACCAGTGACCCGATGAGGGAGACGCAGTATTTT. This codes for CATSDPMRETQYF.

The rearrangement links TRBV2 to TRBJ2-5, with D maybe TRBD1 (5 bases). Per germline, CDR1 SNHLY and CDR2 FYNNEI. V dropped 1 base and J dropped 2 bases, with 14 bases sitting between them. This CDR3 has 16 residues. CDR3 in amino acids: CASSEGSGKGQETQYF. The CDR3 region has the DNA TGTGCCAGCAGTGAAGGCTCAGGGAAAGGGCAAGAGACCCAGTACTTC.